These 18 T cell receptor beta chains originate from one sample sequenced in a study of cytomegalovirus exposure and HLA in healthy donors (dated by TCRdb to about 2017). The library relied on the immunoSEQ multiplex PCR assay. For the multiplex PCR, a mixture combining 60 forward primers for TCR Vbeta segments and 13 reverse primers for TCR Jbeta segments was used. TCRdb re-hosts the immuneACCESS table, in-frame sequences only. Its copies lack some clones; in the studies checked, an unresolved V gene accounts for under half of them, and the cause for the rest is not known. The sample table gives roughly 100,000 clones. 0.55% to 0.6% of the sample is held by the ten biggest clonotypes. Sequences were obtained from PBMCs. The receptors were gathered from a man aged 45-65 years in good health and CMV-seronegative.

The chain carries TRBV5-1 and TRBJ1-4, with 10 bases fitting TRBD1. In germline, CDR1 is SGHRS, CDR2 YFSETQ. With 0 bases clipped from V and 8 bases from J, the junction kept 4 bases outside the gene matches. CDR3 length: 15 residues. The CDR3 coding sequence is TGCGCCAGCAGCTTGGATGGACAGGGGGGGGAAAAACTGTTTTTT. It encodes CASSLDGQGGEKLFF. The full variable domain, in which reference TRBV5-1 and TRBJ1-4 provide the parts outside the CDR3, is KAGVTQTPRYLIKTRGQQVTLSCSPISGHRSVSWYQQTPGQGLQFLFEYFSETQRNKGNFPGRFSGRQFSNSRSEMNVSTLELGDSALYLCASSLDGQGGEKLFFGSGTQLSVL.

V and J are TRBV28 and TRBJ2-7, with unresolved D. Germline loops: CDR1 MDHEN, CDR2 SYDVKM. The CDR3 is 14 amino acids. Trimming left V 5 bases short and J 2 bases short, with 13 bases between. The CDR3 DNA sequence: TGTGCCAGCAGTGATATGCAGGCCACCTACGAGCAGTACTTC. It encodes CASSDMQATYEQYF.

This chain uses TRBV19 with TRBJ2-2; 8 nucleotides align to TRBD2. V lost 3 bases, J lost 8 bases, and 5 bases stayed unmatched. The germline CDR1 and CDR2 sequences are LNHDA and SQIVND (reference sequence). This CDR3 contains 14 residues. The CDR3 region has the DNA TGTGCCAGTAGTATCGGACTAGCTTGGGGGGAGCTGTTTTTT. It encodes CASSIGLAWGELFF.

For the CDR3, the DNA is TGTGCCAGCAGCGGGCCTCTAGCGGGGGGGCTCAATGAGCAGTTCTTC. Its translation is CASSGPLAGGLNEQFF. The chain joins TRBV5-5 to TRBJ2-1; 12 positions agree with TRBD2. Germline V gene sequence: CDR1 SGHKS, CDR2 YYEKEE (reference sequence). Losses at the gene ends were 4 bases for V and 6 bases for J; bases not matched to a gene: 8. This CDR3 contains 16 residues.

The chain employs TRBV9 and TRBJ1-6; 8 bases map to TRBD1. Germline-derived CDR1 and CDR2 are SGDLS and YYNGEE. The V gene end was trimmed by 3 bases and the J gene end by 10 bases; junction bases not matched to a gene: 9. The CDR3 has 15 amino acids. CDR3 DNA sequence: TGTGCCAGCAGCGACCAAGGACAGGGCGGATCACCCCTCCACTTT. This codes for CASSDQGQGGSPLHF.

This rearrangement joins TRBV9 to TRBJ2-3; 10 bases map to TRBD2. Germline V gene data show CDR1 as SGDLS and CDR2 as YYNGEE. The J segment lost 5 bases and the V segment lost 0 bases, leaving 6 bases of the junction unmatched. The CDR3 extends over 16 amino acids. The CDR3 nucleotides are TGTGCCAGCAGCGTAGGGTCTAGCGGGGGTGTAGATACGCAGTATTTT. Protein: CASSVGSSGGVDTQYF. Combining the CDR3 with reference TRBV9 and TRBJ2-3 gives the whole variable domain DSGVTQTPKHLITATGQRVTLRCSPRSGDLSVYWYQQSLDQGLQFLIQYYNGEERAKGNILERFSAQQFPDLHSELNLSSLELGDSALYFCASSVGSSGGVDTQYFGPGTRLTVL.

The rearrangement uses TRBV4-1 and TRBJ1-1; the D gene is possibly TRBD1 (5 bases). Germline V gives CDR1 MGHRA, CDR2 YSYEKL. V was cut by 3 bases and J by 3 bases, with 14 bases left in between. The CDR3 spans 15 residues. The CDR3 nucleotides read TGCGCCAGCAGCCATCCTCTTCAGGGTTACACTGAAGCTTTCTTT. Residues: CASSHPLQGYTEAFF.

Written as DNA, the CDR3 is TGTGCCAGCAGCCTGGCTGGTAGTTGGGGCTACACCTTC. Amino acids: CASSLAGSWGYTF. The genes are TRBV5-5 and TRBJ1-2; D gene unclear. CDR1 and CDR2 from the germline V gene are SGHKS and YYEKEE (reference sequence). CDR3 length: 13 residues. V was trimmed by 4 bases and J by 8 bases, leaving 15 bases between them. The variable domain in full, completed from reference TRBV5-5 and TRBJ1-2, reads DAGVTQSPTHLIKTRGQQVTLRCSPISGHKSVSWYQQVLGQGPQFIFQYYEKEERGRGNFPDRFSARQFPNYSSELNVNALLLGDSALYLCASSLAGSWGYTFGSGTRLTVV.

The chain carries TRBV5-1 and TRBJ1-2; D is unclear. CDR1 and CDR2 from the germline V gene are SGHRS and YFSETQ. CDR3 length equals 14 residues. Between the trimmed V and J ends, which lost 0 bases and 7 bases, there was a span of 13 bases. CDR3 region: CASSLEGLGGGYTF. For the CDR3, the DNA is TGCGCCAGCAGCTTGGAGGGCCTAGGAGGTGGCTACACCTTC.

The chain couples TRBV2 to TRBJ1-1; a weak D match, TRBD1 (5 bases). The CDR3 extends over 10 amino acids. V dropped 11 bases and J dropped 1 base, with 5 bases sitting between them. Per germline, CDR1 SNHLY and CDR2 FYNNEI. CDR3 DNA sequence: TGTGCCGGGGCGAACACTGAAGCTTTCTTT. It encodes CAGANTEAFF.

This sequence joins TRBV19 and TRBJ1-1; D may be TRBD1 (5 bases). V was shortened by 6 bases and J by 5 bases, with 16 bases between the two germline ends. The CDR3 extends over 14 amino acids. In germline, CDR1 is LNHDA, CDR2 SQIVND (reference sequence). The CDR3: CASRRAREGTEAFF. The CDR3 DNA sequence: TGTGCCAGTAGACGTGCCAGGGAAGGGACTGAAGCTTTCTTT.

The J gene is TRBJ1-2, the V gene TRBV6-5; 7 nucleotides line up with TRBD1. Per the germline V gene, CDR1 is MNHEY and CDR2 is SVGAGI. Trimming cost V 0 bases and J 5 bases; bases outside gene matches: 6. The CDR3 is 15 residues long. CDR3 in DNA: TGTGCCAGCAGTTACTCATTCGACAGGGTGTATGGCTACACCTTC. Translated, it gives CASSYSFDRVYGYTF.

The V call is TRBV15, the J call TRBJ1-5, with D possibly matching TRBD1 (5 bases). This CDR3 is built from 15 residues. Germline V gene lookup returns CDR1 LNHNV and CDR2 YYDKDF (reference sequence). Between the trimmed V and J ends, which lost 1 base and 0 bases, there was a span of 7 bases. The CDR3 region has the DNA TGTGCCACCAGCAGAGGCAGGGATAGCAATCAGCCCCAGCATTTT. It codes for CATSRGRDSNQPQHF. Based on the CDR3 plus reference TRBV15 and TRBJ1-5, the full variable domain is DAMVIQNPRYQVTQFGKPVTLSCSQTLNHNVMYWYQQKSSQAPKLLFHYYDKDFNNEADTPDNFQSRRPNTSFCFLDIRSPGLGDTAMYLCATSRGRDSNQPQHFGDGTRLSIL.

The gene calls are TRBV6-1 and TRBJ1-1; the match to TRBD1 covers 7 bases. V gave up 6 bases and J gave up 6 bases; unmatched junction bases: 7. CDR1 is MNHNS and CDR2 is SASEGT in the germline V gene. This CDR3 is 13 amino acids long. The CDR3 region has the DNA TGTGCCAGCAGGGAGCTCGGACAGGCTGAAGCTTTCTTT. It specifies CASRELGQAEAFF.

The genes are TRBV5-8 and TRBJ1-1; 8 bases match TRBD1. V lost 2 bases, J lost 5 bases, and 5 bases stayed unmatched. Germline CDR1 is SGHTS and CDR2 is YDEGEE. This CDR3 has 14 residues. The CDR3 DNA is TGTGCCAGCAGCTTACTCAGGGGGCGGACTGAAGCTTTCTTT. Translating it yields CASSLLRGRTEAFF. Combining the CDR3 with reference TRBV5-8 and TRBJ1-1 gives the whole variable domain EAGVTQSPTHLIKTRGQQATLRCSPISGHTSVYWYQQALGLGLQFLLWYDEGEERNRGNFPPRFSGRQFPNYSSELNVNALELEDSALYLCASSLLRGRTEAFFGQGTRLTVV.

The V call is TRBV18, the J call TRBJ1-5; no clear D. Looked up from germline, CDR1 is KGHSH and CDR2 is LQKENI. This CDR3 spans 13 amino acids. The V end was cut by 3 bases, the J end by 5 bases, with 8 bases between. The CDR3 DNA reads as TGTGCCAGCTCACCCCAGGAAGATCAGCCCCAGCATTTT. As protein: CASSPQEDQPQHF.

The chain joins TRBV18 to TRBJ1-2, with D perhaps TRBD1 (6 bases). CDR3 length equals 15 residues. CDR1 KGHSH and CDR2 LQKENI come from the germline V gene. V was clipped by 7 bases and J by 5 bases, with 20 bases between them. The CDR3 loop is CASWDIQPSYYGYTF. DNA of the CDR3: TGTGCCAGCTGGGACATCCAACCTTCGTATTATGGCTACACCTTC.

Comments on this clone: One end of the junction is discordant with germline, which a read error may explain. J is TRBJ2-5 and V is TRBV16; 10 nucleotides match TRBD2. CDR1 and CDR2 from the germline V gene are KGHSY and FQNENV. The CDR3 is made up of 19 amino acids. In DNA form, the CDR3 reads TGTGCCAGCAGCCTCTTCAAGAGTAGCGGGGGGTTGGGACACAGAGGACAAGACTTC. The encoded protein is CASSLFKSSGGLGHRGQDF.